This TCR beta chain derives from a study of molecular identifiers for immune sequencing clone quantification. Whole-study results and caveats: Even with 990,000 or so naive cells present, spiked Jurkat TCR RNA from one cell was reportedly detectable.

The CDR3 has 14 residues. With V trimmed by 6 bases and J by 5 bases, 8 bases remained unmatched. Germline lookup yields CDR1 MNHEY and CDR2 SMNVEV (reference sequence). Note on this clonotype: Its antigen is not identified.

Previously described methods and listed TCR primers were used for bulk TCR libraries. One entry per CDR3 protein, called by TCRdb with MiXCR from the PCR reads. The sample records about 510,000 distinct CDR3 sequences, around a fifth being singletons. J is TRBJ2-7 and V is TRBV27; 9 bases are a match to TRBD1. The TCR originated in a human donor in good health. Some libraries in this study had Jurkat cell RNA spiked in. Sample: naive CD8+ T cells from blood, with Jurkat cell RNA spiked in. As to subset: FACS-sorted CD8+CD4-CCR7+CD45RA+ naive T cells. The chain's CDR3 is CASRPGTGSHEQYF. CDR3 in DNA: TGTGCCAGCAGACCGGGGACAGGGTCCCACGAGCAGTACTTC.